The entry that follows covers one T cell receptor beta chain sequence. The antigen remains unidentified. Despite likely unrecorded immune exposures, the donors were nominally healthy at the time of sampling. These data originate in a study of cytomegalovirus exposure and HLA in healthy donors. PCR involved 60 Vbeta and 13 Jbeta primers. TCRdb keeps only in-frame clones here, not all; method: immunoSEQ multiplex PCR. Among 150,000 to 200,000 clones, around 81% were seen once, and the ten largest hold approximately 2.1%. Study results and limitations: Highly shared variants forming one cluster were likely a sequencing artifact. Some TCR beta chains (roughly 160 of them) were listed as cytomegalovirus-associated. Most TCR sequences proved rare, with some public TCRs found in many donors.

The CDR3 totals 14 residues. Trimming took 3 bases from V and 9 from J; bases not matched to a gene: 2. Germline V CDR1 and CDR2: ENHRY, SYGVKD. Material for sequencing was PBMCs. This TCR was sampled from a young man in good health and CMV-seronegative. The chain combines TRBV10-3 with TRBJ2-1; 13 nucleotides line up with TRBD2. The CDR3 here is CAISDRTSGSEQFF. The CDR3 nucleotides are TGTGCCATCAGTGACAGGACTAGCGGGAGTGAGCAGTTCTTC.